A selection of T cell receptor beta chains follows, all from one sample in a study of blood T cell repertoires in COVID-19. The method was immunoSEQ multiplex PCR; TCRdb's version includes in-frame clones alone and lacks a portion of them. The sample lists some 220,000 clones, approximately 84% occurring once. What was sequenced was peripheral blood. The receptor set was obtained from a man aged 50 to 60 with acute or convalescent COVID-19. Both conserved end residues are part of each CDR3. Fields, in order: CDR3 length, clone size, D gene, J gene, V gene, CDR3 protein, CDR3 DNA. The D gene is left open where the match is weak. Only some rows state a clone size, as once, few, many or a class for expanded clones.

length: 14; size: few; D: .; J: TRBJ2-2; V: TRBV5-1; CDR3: CASSLAVRGGELFF; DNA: TGCGCCAGCAGCTTGGCAGTCAGGGGCGGGGAGCTGTTTTTT
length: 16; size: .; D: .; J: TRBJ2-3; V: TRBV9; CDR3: CASSASSAVSTDTQYF; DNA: TGTGCCAGCAGCGCCTCGTCGGCGGTTAGCACAGATACGCAGTATTTT
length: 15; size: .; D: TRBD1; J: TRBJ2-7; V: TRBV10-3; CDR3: CAISDPTGIYYEQYF; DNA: TGTGCCATCAGTGATCCGACAGGGATATACTACGAGCAGTACTTC
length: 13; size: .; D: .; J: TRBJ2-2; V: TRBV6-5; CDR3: CATSGVGTGELFF; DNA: TGTGCCACTTCAGGGGTAGGCACCGGGGAGCTGTTTTTT
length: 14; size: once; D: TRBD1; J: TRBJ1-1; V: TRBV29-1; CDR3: CSVGRGQGGTEAFF; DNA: TGCAGCGTTGGCCGCGGACAGGGGGGGACTGAAGCTTTCTTT
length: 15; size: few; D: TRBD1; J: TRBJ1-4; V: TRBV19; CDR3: CASSRPGQVNEKLFF; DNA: TGTGCCAGTAGCAGACCGGGACAGGTTAATGAAAAACTGTTTTTT
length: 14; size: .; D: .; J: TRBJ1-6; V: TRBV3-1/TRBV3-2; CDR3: CASSAEGLGSPLHF; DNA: TGTGCCAGCAGCGCTGAGGGTTTAGGATCACCCCTCCACTTT
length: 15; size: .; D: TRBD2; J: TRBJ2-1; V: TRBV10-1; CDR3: CASSVDGRGYNEQFF; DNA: TGCGCCAGCAGTGTTGACGGGAGGGGATACAATGAGCAGTTCTTC
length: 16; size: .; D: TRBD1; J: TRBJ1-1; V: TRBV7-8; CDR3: CASSPSAGTGGFHAFF; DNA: TGTGCCAGCAGCCCCTCCGCCGGGACAGGGGGCTTTCATGCTTTCTTT
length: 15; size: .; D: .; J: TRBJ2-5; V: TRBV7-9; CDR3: CASSLAGGVVETQYF; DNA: TGTGCCAGCAGCTTAGCCGGCGGGGTCGTAGAGACCCAGTACTTC
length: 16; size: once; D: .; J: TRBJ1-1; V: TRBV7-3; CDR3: CASSLRARGPLTEAFF; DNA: TGTGCCAGCAGCTTACGTGCGCGGGGGCCTCTAACTGAAGCTTTCTTT